This TCR beta chain is drawn from a study of shared clonotypes between healthy human individuals. Study observations and caveats: On the whole, naive subsets had larger estimated richness than memory subsets had.

Profiling relied on immunoSEQ multiplex PCR, and the TCRdb table lists in-frame clones only, not all of them. The table has a few million clones, around 90% seen once. On this clone itself: Its antigen is undetermined. The sample carries other DNA sequences with the same CDR3.

The origin of this receptor is a man younger than 30 in good health. Specimen: naive CD4+ T cells sorted from blood. Stated subset: CD45RA+ positively selected.

CDR3 region: CASRRTDTTGELFF. Here the CDR3 DNA reads TGTGCCAGCAGGAGGACTGACACAACCGGGGAGCTGTTTTTT. This chain connects TRBV2 to TRBJ2-2, with a weak D call TRBD2 (5 bases). The germline gives CDR1 SNHLY, CDR2 FYNNEI. Trimming removed 6 bases from V and 5 bases from J, with 13 bases in between. The CDR3 consists of 14 residues.